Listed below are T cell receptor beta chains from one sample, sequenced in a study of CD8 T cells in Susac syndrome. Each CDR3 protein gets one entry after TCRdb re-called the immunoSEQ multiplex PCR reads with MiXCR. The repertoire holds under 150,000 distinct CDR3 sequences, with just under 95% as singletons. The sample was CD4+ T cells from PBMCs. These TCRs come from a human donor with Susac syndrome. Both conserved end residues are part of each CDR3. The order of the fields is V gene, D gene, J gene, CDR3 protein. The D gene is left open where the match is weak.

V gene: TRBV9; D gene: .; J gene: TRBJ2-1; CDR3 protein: CASSPQVADEQFF
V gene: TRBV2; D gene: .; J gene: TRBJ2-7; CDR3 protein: CASSGPSYEQYF
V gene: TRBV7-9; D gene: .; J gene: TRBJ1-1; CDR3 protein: CASSLGTENTEAFF
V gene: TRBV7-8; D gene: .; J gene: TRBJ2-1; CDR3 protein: CASSLGLGRSSYNEQFF
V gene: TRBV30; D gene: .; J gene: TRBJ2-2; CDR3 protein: CAWREPGRYGGELFF
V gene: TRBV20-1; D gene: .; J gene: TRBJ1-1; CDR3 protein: CSARVTGLWGRVDTEAFF
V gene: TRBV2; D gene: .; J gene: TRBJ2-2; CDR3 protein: CASSELGGAGTGELFF
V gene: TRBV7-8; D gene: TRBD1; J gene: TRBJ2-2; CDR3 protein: CASRVTGGSRAGELFF
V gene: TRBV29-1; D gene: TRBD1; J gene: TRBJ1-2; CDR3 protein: CSGRGTGEGLGYTF
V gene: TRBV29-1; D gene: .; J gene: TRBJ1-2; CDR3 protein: CSVDSDRQYGYTF
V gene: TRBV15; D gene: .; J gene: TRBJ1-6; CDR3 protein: CATSREQSLNSPLHF
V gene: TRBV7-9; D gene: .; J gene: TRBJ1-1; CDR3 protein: CASSLVFSPERTEAFF
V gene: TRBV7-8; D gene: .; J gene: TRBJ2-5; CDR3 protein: CASSFGTRGETQYF
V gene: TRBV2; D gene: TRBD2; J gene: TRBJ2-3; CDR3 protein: CASRRIAGGADTQYF
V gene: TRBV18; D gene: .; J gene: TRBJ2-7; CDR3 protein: CASSPPTRRDEQYF
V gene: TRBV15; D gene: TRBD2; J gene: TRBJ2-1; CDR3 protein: CATSRDARRGVGNEQFF
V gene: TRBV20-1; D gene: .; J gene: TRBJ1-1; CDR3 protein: CSAQENSEAFF
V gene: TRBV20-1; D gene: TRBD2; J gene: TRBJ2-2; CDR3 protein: CSAKNSGSHTGELFF
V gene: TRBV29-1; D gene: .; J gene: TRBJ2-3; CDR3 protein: CSVEEGRVTDTQYF
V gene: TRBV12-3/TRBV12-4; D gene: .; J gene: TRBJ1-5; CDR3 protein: CASSLAFAAESSNQPQHF